This T cell receptor beta chain was retrieved from a study of blood T cell repertoires in COVID-19. Study background: From the United States, Italy and Spain came samples of acute and convalescent COVID-19.

Measured with immunoSEQ multiplex PCR; TCRdb has only the in-frame clones, and not every one. The repertoire holds about 73,000 clones, with about four fifths as singletons. V dropped 2 bases and J dropped 6 bases, with 20 bases sitting between them. Germline loops: CDR1 MNHEY, CDR2 SMNVEV (reference sequence). CDR3 size: 16 residues. Sequenced: peripheral blood. This clonotype was obtained from a human donor in a cohort sampled during active COVID-19. The chain couples TRBV27 to TRBJ2-7; possible D gene TRBD1, 6 bases. The CDR3 DNA reads TGTGCCAGCAGTTTAATTGGGGGACATCTTTCGGGCGAGCAGTACTTC. It is translated as CASSLIGGHLSGEQYF.